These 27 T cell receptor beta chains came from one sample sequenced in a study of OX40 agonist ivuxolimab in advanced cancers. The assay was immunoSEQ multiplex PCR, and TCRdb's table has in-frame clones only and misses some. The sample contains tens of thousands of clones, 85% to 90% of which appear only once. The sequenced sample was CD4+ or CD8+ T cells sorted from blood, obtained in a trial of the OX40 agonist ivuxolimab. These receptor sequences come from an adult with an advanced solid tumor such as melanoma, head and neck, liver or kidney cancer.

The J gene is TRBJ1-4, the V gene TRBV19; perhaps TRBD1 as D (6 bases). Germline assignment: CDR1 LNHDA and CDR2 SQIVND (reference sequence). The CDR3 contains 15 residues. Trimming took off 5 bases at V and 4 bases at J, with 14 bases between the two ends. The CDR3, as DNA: TGTGCCAGTAGTGGGAGGACAGCAGATAATGAAAAACTGTTTTTT. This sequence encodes CASSGRTADNEKLFF.

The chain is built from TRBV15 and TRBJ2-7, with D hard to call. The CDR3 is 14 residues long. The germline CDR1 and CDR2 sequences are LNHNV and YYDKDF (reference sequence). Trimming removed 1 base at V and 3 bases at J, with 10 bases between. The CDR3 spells CATSRGVGNYEQYF. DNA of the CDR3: TGTGCCACCAGCAGAGGGGTGGGAAACTACGAGCAGTACTTC.

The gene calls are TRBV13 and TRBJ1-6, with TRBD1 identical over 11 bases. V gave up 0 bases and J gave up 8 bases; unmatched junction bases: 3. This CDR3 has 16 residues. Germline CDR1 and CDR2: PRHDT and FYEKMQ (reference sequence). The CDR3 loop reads CASSLGGTGGDSPLHF. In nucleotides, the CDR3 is TGTGCCAGCAGCTTAGGTGGGACAGGGGGTGATTCACCCCTCCACTTT.

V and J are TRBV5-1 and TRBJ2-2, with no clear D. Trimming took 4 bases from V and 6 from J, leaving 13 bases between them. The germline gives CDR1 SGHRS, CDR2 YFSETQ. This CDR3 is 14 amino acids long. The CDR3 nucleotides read TGCGCCAGCAGCCTTGATGGGCCCGCCGGGGAGCTGTTTTTT. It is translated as CASSLDGPAGELFF.

CDR3 protein: CATGQGAEGTEAFF. The CDR3 DNA is TGTGCCACGGGACAGGGGGCTGAGGGCACTGAAGCTTTCTTT. V gene TRBV19 combines with J gene TRBJ1-1; 12 nucleotides match TRBD1. V lost 10 bases, J lost 4 bases, and 7 bases stayed unmatched. The CDR3 is 14 residues long. Per the germline V gene, CDR1 is LNHDA and CDR2 is SQIVND (reference sequence).

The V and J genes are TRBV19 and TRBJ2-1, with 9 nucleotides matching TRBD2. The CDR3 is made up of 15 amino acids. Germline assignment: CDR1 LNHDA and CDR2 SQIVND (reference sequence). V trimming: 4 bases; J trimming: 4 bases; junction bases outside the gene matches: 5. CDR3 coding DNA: TGTGCCAGTAGTACGGGACTAGCAGTTTACAATGAGCAGTTCTTC. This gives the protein CASSTGLAVYNEQFF.

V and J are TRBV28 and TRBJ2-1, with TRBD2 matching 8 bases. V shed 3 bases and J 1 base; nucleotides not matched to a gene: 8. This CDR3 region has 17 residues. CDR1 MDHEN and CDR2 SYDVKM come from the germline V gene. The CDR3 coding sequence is TGTGCCAGCAGTTTTCCAAGCGGGAGAGCATCCTACAATGAGCAGTTCTTC. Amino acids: CASSFPSGRASYNEQFF.

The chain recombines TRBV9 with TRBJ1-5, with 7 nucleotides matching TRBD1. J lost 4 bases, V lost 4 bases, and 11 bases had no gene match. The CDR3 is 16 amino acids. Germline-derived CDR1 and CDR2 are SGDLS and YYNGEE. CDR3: CASSPGPGTANQPQHF. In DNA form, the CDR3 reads TGTGCCAGCAGCCCCGGGCCGGGGACAGCTAATCAGCCCCAGCATTTT.

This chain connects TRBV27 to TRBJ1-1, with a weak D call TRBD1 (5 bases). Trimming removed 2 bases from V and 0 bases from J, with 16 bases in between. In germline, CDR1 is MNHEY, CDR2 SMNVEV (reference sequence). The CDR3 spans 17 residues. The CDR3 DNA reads TGTGCCAGCAGTTTAATCAACTCAGGGATGGTGAACACTGAAGCTTTCTTT. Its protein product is CASSLINSGMVNTEAFF.

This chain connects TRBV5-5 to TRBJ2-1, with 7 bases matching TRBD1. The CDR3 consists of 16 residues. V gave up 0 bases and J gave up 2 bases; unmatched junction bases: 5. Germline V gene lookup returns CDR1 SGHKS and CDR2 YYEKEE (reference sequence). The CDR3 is CASSLEGALAYNEQFF. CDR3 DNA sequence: TGTGCCAGCAGCTTGGAGGGGGCTCTAGCCTACAATGAGCAGTTCTTC.

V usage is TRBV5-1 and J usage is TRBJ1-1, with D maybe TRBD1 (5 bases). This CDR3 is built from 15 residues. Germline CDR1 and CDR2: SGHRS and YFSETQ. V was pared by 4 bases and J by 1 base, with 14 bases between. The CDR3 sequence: CASSIWTGANTEAFF. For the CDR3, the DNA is TGCGCCAGCAGCATATGGACCGGGGCGAACACTGAAGCTTTCTTT.

The DNA for the CDR3 is TGTGCCAGCAGTGAATTGGGTTTTGCAGCGGGATTGAGGAATGAGCAGTTCTTC. Translated, it gives CASSELGFAAGLRNEQFF. The rearrangement joins TRBV6-1 to TRBJ2-1; 7 bases fit TRBD2. J was trimmed by 7 bases and V by 2 bases; bases with no gene match: 17. The CDR3 is made up of 18 amino acids. Looked up from germline, CDR1 is MNHNS and CDR2 is SASEGT.

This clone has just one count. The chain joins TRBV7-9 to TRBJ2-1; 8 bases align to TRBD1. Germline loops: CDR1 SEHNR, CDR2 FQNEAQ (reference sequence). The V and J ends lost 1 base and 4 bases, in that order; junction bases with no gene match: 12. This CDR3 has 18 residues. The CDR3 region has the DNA TGTGCCAGCAGCTTAGACGGTGTAGGCAGGGGGCTTTACAATGAGCAGTTCTTC. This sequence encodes CASSLDGVGRGLYNEQFF.

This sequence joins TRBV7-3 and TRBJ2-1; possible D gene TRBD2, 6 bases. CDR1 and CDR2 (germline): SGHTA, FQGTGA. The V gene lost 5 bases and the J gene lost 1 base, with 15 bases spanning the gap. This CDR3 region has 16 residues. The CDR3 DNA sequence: TGTGCCAGCAGCCCCCTCGCCGGAGGGTCCTACAATGAGCAGTTCTTC. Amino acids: CASSPLAGGSYNEQFF.

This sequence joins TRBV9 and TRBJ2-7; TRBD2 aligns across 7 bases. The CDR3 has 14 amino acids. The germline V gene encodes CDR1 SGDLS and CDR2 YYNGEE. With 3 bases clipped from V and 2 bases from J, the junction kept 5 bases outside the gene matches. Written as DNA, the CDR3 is TGTGCCAGCAGCGGGCAAGCGGGAACCTACGAGCAGTACTTC. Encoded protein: CASSGQAGTYEQYF.

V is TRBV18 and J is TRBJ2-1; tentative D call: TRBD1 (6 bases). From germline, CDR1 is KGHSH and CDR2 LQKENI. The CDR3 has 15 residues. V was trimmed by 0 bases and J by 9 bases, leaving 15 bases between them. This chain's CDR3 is CASSPPNRVGGEQFF. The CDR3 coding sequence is TGTGCCAGCTCACCACCGAACAGGGTCGGTGGTGAGCAGTTCTTC.

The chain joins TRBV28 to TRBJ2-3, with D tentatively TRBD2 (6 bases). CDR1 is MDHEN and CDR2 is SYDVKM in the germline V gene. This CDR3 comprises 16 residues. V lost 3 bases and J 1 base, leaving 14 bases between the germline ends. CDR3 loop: CASSFGPGGGTDTQYF. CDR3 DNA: TGTGCCAGCAGTTTCGGTCCAGGAGGGGGCACAGATACGCAGTATTTT.

The CDR3 sequence is CASSLTWDGNEQFF. CDR3 nucleotide sequence: TGTGCCAGCAGCTTAACTTGGGACGGCAATGAGCAGTTCTTC. This chain uses TRBV7-9 with TRBJ2-1, with D possibly called TRBD1 or TRBD2 (5 bases each). The CDR3 extends over 14 amino acids. The germline CDR1 and CDR2 sequences are SEHNR and FQNEAQ (reference sequence). Trimming pared 2 bases from V and 6 bases from J, leaving 11 bases between.

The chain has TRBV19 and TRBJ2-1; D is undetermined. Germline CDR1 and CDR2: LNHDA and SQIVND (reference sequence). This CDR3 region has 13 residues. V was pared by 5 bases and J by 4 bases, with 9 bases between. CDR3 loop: CASSSDTYNEQFF. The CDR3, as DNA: TGTGCCAGTAGTTCAGACACTTACAATGAGCAGTTCTTC.

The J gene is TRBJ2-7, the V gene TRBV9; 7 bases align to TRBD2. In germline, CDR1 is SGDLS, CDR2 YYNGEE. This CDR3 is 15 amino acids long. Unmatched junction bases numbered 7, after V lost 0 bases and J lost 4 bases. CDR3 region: CASSVASSGAYEQYF. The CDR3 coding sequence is TGTGCCAGCAGCGTAGCGTCTAGCGGCGCTTACGAGCAGTACTTC.

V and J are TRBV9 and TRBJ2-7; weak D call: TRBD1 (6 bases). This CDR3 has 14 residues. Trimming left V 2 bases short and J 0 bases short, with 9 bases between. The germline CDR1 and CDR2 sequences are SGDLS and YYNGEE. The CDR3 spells CASSVTGTSYEQYF. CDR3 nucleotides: TGTGCCAGCAGCGTCACAGGGACCTCCTACGAGCAGTACTTC.

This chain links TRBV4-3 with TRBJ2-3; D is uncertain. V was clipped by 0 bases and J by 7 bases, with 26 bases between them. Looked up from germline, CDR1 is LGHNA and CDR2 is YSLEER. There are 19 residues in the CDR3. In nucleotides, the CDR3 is TGCGCCAGCAGCCAAGATCTAGTCGCAGCCCTACCCGGTGCAAATACGCAGTATTTT. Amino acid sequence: CASSQDLVAALPGANTQYF.

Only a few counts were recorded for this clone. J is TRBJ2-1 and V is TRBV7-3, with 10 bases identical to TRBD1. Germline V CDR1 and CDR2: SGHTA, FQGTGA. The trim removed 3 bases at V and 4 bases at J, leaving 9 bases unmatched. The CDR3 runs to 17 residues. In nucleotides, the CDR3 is TGTGCCAGCAGCTTTGAATATTCGGGACAGGGGTACAATGAGCAGTTCTTC. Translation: CASSFEYSGQGYNEQFF. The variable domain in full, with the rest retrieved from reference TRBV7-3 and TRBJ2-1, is GAGVSQTPSNKVTEKGKYVELRCDPISGHTALYWYRQSLGQGPEFLIYFQGTGAADDSGLPNDRFFAVRPEGSVSTLKIQRTERGDSAVYLCASSFEYSGQGYNEQFFGPGTRLTVL.

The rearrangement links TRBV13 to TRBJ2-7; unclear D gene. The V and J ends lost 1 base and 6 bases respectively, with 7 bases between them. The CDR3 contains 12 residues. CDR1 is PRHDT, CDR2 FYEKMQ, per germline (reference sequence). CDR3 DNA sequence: TGTGCCAGCAGCTTAGCCGGGTTCGAGCAGTACTTC. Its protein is CASSLAGFEQYF.

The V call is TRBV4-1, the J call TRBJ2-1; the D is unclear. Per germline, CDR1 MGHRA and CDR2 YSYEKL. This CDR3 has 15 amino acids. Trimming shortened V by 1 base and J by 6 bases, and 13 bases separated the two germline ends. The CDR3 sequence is CASSQAIPSPNEQFF. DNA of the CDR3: TGCGCCAGCAGCCAAGCTATACCCTCCCCCAATGAGCAGTTCTTC.

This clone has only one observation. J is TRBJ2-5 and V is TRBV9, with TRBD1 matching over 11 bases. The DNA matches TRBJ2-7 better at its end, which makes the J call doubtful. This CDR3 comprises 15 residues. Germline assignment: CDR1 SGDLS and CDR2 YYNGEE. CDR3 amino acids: CASSEGTGGSYEQYF. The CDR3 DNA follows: TGTGCCAGCAGCGAGGGGACAGGGGGTTCCTACGAGCAGTACTTC.

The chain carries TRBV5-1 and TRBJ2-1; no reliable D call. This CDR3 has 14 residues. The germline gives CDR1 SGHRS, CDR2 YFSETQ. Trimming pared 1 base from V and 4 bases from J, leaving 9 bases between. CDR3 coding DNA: TGCGCCAGCAGCTTGACTCTAGAATACAATGAGCAGTTCTTC. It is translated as CASSLTLEYNEQFF.